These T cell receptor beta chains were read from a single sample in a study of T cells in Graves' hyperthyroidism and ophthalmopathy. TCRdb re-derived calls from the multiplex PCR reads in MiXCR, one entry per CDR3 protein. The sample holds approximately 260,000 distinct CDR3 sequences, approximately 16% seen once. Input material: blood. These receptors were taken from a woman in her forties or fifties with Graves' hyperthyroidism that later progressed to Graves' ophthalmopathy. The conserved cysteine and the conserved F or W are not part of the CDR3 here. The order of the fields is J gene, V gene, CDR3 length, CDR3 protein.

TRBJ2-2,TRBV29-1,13,SVVSSRGDAGELF
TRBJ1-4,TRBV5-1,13,ASSSTGDPNEKLF
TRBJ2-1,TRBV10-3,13,AISGTSDWDNEQF
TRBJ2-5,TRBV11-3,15,ASSFNEIREVGETQY
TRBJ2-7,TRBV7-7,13,ASSPRTRGLYEQY
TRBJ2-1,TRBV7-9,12,ASSLRDTYNEQF
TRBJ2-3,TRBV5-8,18,ASSLAGLAGGRSTTDTQY
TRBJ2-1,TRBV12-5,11,ASVGDRIGVRF
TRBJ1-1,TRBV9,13,ASSALTGANTEAF
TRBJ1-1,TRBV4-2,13,ASSRSGTGNTEAF
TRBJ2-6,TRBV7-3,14,ASSLQGPAGANVLT
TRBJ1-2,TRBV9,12,ASSAQWGMIGYT
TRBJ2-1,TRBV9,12,ASSVEMGLNEQF
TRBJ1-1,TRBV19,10,ASSIGTGKAF
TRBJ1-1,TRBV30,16,AWSPRLRGPKGTTEAF
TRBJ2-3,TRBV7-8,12,ASARPAGEDTQY
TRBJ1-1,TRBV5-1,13,ASSLVREGDTEAF
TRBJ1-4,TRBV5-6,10,ASSFGGSKLF
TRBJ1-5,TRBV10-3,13,AIAETGGGNQPQH
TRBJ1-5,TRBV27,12,ASSLSDRTQPQH
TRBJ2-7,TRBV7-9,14,ASSTTDRGLISEQY
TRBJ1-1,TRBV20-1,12,SARHHGPNTEAF
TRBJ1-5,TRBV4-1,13,ASSRGQGSGQPQH
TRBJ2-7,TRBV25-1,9,ASSEWDEQY
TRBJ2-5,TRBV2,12,ASSGTGSGETQY
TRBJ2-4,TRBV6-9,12,ASSSLPSSGIQY
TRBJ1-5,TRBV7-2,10,ASRLGNQPQH
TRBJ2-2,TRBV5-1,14,ASSFGRRINTGELF
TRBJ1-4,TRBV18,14,ASSPGQRTTNEKLF
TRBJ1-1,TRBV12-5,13,ASGLVLDRTSEAF
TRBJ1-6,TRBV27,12,ASSVEGGNSPLH
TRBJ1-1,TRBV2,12,ASSPRQGNTEAF
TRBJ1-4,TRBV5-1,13,ASSLSDRGREKLF
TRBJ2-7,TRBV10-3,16,ATRWRQVSGAVVHEQY
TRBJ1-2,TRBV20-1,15,SARGWDRDLRLYGYT
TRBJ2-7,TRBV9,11,ASTAGVMGEQY
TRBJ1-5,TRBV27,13,ASSFRFRGGAPQH
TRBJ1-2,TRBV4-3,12,ASSQAGEGYGYT
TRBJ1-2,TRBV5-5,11,ASSPPTPGLLT
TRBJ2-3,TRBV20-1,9,SASLSNTQY
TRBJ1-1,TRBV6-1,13,ASGPLGSVNTEAF
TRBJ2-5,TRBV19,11,ASRGEFGETQY
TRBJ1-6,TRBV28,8,ASSLYTLH
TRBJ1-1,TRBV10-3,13,AISESTYGSTEAF
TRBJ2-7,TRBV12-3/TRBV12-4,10,ASRLAAYEQY
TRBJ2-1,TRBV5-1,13,ASSLASGTYNEQS
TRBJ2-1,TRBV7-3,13,ASSLGEKDYNEQF
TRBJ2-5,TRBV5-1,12,ASWDTSGTETQY
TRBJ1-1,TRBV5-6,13,ASSSTRALNTEAF
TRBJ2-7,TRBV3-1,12,ASSQDTQNYEQY
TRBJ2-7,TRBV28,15,ASSLITSGPSSYEQY
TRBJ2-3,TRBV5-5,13,ASSFAAGASDTQY
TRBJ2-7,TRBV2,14,ASKGAEGGEAYEQY